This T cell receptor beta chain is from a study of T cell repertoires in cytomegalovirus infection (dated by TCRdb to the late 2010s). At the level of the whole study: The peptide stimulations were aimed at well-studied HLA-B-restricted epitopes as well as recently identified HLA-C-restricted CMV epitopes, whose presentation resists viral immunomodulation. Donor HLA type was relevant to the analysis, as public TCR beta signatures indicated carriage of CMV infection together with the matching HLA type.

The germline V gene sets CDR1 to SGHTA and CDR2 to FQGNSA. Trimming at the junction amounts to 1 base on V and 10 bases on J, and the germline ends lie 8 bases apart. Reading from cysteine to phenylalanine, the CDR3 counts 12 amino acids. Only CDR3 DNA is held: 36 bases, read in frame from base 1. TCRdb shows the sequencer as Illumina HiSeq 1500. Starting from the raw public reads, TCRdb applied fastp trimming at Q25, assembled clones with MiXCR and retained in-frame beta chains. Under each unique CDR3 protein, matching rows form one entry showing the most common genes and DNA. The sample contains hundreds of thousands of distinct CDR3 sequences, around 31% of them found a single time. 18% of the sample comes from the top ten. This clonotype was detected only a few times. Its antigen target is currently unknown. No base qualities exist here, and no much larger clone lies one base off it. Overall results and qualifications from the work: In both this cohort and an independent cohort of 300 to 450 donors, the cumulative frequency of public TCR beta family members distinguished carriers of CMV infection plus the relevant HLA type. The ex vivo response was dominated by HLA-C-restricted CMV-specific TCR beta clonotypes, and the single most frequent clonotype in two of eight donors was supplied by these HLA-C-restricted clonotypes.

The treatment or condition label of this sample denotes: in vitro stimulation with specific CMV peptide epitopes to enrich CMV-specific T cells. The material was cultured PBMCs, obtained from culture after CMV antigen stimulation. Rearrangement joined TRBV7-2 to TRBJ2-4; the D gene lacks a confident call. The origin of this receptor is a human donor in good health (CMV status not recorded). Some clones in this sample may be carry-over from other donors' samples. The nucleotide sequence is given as TGTGCCAGCAGCTTAGATTCTGAGATTCAGTACTTC. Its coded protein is CASSLDSEIQYF.